This T cell receptor (beta chain) was found in a study of PD-1 blockade in mismatch repair-deficient tumors. Looking at the study overall: Patients had approximately 11 mismatch repair-deficient cancer types and were previously treated and progressing. Study conclusions and caveats: Tumor-resident clones, often undetectable pretreatment in blood, expanded then contracted after pembrolizumab.

Some clones are missing from TCRdb's copy, which holds only in-frame ones; the method was immunoSEQ multiplex PCR. The sample includes tens of thousands of clones, roughly 80% of them seen just once. TCR sequencing covered a few patients who responded to pembrolizumab. Comment on this clone: Its antigen is unknown.

CDR1 is SGDLS and CDR2 is YYNGEE in the germline V gene. The CDR3 runs 15 residues. V gave up 0 bases and J gave up 6 bases, with 16 bases separating them. The TCR was taken from an adult with mismatch repair-deficient cancer. Sample: peripheral blood, taken 44 weeks after starting pembrolizumab. The chain employs TRBV9 and TRBJ2-7; D gene unclear. The CDR3: CASSVEAAAPSEQYF. CDR3 nucleotides: TGTGCCAGCAGCGTAGAGGCAGCCGCTCCCTCCGAGCAGTACTTC.